This record looks at one T cell receptor beta chain sequence and its context. Its matching antigen is unknown. This sample was taken from a study of CD8 T cells in Susac syndrome. Study results and limitations: In its TCR sequencing and HLA analysis, the study acknowledged that the number of individuals was relatively small.

RNA totalling about 0.5 to 1 ug underwent reverse transcription with random hexamers. By means of immunoSEQ multiplex PCR, TCR beta CDR3 spanning 54 Vbeta and 13 Jbeta underwent amplification. TCRdb reprocessed the immunoSEQ multiplex PCR reads with MiXCR, giving one entry per CDR3 protein. The data contain roughly 400,000 distinct CDR3 sequences, around 83% of them singletons. V was pared by 0 bases and J by 9 bases, with 10 bases of the junction left unmatched. The CDR3 runs 16 residues. Germline lookup yields CDR1 LNHNV and CDR2 YYDKDF (reference sequence). TEMRA cells were enriched by FACS, while CD8+ and CD4+ T cells were obtained through a negative isolation that was performed magnetically.

The sequenced sample consisted of CD8+ T cells from PBMCs. This rearrangement joins TRBV15 to TRBJ2-1; 8 bases line up with TRBD1. The receptor was isolated from a human donor with multiple sclerosis. The CDR3 region has the DNA TGTGCCACCAGCAGAGAGACAGGGGACGTATTGCGTGAGCAGTTCTTC. It translates to CATSRETGDVLREQFF.